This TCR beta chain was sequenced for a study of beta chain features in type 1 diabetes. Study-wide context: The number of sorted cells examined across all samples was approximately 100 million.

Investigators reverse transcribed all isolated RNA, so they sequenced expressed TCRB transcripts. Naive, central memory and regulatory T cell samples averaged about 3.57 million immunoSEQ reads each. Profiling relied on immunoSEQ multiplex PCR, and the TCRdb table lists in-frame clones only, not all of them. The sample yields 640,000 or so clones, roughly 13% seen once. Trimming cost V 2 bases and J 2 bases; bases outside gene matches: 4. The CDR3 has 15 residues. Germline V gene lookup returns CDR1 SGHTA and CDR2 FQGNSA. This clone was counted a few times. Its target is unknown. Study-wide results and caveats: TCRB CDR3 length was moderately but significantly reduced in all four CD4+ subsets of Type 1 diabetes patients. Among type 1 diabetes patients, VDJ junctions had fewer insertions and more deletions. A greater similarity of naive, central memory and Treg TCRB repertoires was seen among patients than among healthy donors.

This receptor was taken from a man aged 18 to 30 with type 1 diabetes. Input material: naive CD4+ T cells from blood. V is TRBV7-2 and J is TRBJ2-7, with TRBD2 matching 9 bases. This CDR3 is CASSLLAGQPYEQYF. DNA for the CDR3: TGTGCCAGCAGCTTACTAGCGGGACAGCCCTACGAGCAGTACTTC.